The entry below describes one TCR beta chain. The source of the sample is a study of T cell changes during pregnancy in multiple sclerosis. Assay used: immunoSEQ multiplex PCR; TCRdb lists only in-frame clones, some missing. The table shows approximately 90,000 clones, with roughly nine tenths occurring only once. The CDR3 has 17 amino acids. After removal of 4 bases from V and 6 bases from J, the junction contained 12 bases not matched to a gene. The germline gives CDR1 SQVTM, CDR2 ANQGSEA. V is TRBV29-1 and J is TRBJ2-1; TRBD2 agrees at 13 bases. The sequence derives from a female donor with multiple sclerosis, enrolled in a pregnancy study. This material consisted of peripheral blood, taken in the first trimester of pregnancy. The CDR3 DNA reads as TGCAGCGTTGGAGCACTAGCGGGAGGGCCTAACTCCAATGAGCAGTTCTTC. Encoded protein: CSVGALAGGPNSNEQFF.